This T cell receptor beta chain was recovered during a study of shared clonotypes between healthy human individuals. Deep-level running was used for the assay. In the authors' workflow: Owing to the provision of junction-only sequences devoid of quality scores by immunoSEQ, filtering differed. Generated by immunoSEQ multiplex PCR, the TCRdb table keeps only in-frame clones and is missing some. V and J calls and clone size are given by that table; D and trimming were obtained from the DNA. This sample yields over 2 million clones, of which approximately 94% are seen a single time; about 1.1% belongs to the top ten. Positive CCR7 selection of CD45RO-negative cells yielded the naive CD8 cells, and terminally differentiated effector memory CD45RA+ cells were excluded. Germline CDR1 LGHNA, CDR2 YSLEER. The CDR3 runs to 16 residues. The V end lost 3 bases, the J end lost 4 bases, and 16 bases lay between the germline ends.

The sequenced sample was naive CD8+ T cells sorted from blood. The TCR sequence derives from a man aged 18 to 29 in good health. The genes are TRBV4-3 and TRBJ2-1, with D possibly matching TRBD2 (5 bases). This chain's CDR3 is CASSQGRLTTYNEQFF. The CDR3, as DNA: TGCGCCAGCAGCCAGGGGAGACTGACGACGTACAATGAGCAGTTCTTC.